This is a list of T cell receptor beta chains from one sample in a study of CD8+CD57+ T cells in acquired aplastic anemia. TCRdb independently ran MiXCR on the reads; one entry per CDR3 protein. The sample holds approximately 470,000 distinct CDR3 sequences, roughly a third seen once. Sequences were obtained from sorted CD4+, CD8+, or CD8+CD57+ T cells (not recorded which) from PBMCs. Source of these receptors: a human donor with aplastic anemia. CDR3s leave out the opening cysteine and the closing phenylalanine or tryptophan. D genes are given only for firm matches. Not all rows give a size; the values are once, few, many and, for expanded clones, a class.

TRBV4-2 NA many ASSLAGLHDGREQY
TRBV2 NA many ASSARTSYNEQF
TRBV25-1 TRBD2 NA ARLSSGTYEQY
TRBV7-3 NA NA ASSRRQNTEAF
TRBV5-1 NA few ASSLLSELGEQY
TRBV5-5 TRBD1 NA ASSRDRLSNMLGYT
TRBV19 NA NA ASSIPPFSPGGNTIY
TRBV10-1 NA NA ASSERGELF
TRBV10-3 NA NA AISGVARGWEKLF
TRBV19 TRBD1 NA ASSSDRVVKDTQY
TRBV7-2 TRBD2 few AEKGGGATDTQY
TRBV9 NA NA ASSVGGSSYNSPLH
TRBV29-1 NA few SVYTGGTDTQY
TRBV7-2 NA NA ASSLGSSYEQC
TRBV12-3/TRBV12-4 TRBD2 NA ASSLALSGRHEQY
TRBV6-4 TRBD1 NA ASSDSGTAATNEKLF
TRBV15 NA NA ATSREGGNTIY
TRBV20-1 NA NA SAHKGGGEPQH
TRBV20-1 TRBD2 few SAVKRDSYNEQF
TRBV20-1 NA many SASLGGNSPLH
TRBV7-8 TRBD1 NA ASSEGGDLLQAF
TRBV7-8 NA many ASSFGGAYEQY
TRBV11-2 TRBD2 NA ASSRLAGVEQY
TRBV6-1 NA many ASRFQATPLH
TRBV20-1 TRBD1 many SATDRNYGYT
TRBV7-2 TRBD2 NA ASSLDGEGEQF
TRBV19 TRBD1 many ASSRYGTGKNIQY
TRBV11-2 TRBD2 NA ASSFSLGTSDTGELF
TRBV4-1 TRBD2 NA ASSQVISAGLARYEQY
TRBV5-1 TRBD2 NA ASSLGISGVNNEQF
TRBV11-2 NA NA ASSFGAADNEQF
TRBV13 TRBD1 many ASSHTDRAEAF
TRBV6-5 NA NA ASSYSGQPLHGYGYT
TRBV24-1 NA many ATSDFTGSTQH
TRBV7-8 NA many ASSLLGAGPQPQH
TRBV19 NA NA ASSPGVTDGYT
TRBV12-3/TRBV12-4 NA NA ASKSFTEQF
TRBV5-1 NA NA ASSLGGWTNEQY
TRBV12-3/TRBV12-4 NA NA ASSLRGAWDEQF
TRBV30 NA once AMEGAEETQY
TRBV7-2 TRBD2 few ASSSPGLVVGANVLT
TRBV7-8 NA few ASSSSWGGYT
TRBV2 NA many ASSGRQAATNEKLF
TRBV19 NA many ASSIGGGGETQY
TRBV19 TRBD1 many AAWGQGGDTEAF
TRBV14 TRBD1 many ASSADRGLPLH
TRBV20-1 TRBD2 NA SARGTSGRAEADTQY
TRBV4-3 NA few ASSQGLGGYGYT
TRBV11-1 NA few ATTSGGLFIRDTQY
TRBV5-1 NA NA ASSFVSMGGDTQY
TRBV20-1 TRBD1 few SARFSDRGYRGYT
TRBV9 NA NA ASSVMVSPRDTQY
TRBV30 NA NA AWTQTNYYGYT
TRBV7-6 TRBD2 NA ASNSPWERREKHEQF
TRBV7-8 NA NA ASSLGVREQF
TRBV15 TRBD1 many ATSRDRDRVVYGYT
TRBV15 TRBD1 few ATSRRDRGSVEQY